This entry concerns a single TCR beta chain. The V and J ends lost 1 base and 8 bases respectively, with 12 bases between them. Germline lookup yields CDR1 SGHTS and CDR2 YDEGEE. The CDR3 loop spans 13 amino acids. Template material for amplifying TCR beta CDR3 regions consisted of RNA transcripts. In the first-round RT-PCR of the TCR CDR3, the HTBI primer set was used. TCRdb reprocessed the multiplex PCR reads via MiXCR and lists one record per CDR3 protein. The table shows more than 350,000 distinct CDR3 sequences, with about a sixth occurring only once. This entry is derived from a study of T cells in Graves' hyperthyroidism and ophthalmopathy. The authors took PBMCs from over 8.5 ml fresh peripheral blood.

The chain has TRBV5-8 and TRBJ1-2; possibly TRBD1 for D (6 bases). The TCR sequence derives from a woman aged 30 to 39 with Graves' hyperthyroidism that later progressed to Graves' ophthalmopathy. Material for sequencing was blood. CDR3 sequence: CASSLYRDRGYTF. The CDR3 DNA is TGTGCCAGCAGCTTGTACAGGGATCGGGGCTACACCTTC. The full variable domain, in which reference TRBV5-8 and TRBJ1-2 provide the parts outside the CDR3, is EAGVTQSPTHLIKTRGQQATLRCSPISGHTSVYWYQQALGLGLQFLLWYDEGEERNRGNFPPRFSGRQFPNYSSELNVNALELEDSALYLCASSLYRDRGYTFGSGTRLTVV.